This TCR beta chain was captured by sequencing in a study of CD8 T cells in Susac syndrome. The RNA, about 0.5 to 1 ug, was put through reverse transcription using random hexamers. MiXCR was run by TCRdb on the immunoSEQ multiplex PCR reads, yielding one entry per CDR3 protein. The data show roughly 150,000 distinct CDR3 sequences, around 95% seen once. CD8+ and CD4+ T cells taken from blood had their TCR beta sequenced. Healthy donors constituted the control group, matched for age and sex. It was negative isolation that provided the CD8+ and CD4+ T cells, whereas TEMRA cells were enriched by FACS. The sequenced sample consisted of CD4+ T cells from PBMCs. This receptor was taken from a human donor in good health.

The CDR3 DNA reads TGTGCCAGCAGTGACAATCGGAGGGGAGTGACTCAGCCCCAGCATTTT. This codes for CASSDNRRGVTQPQHF. The V gene is TRBV12-3 or TRBV12-4, the J gene TRBJ1-5; a weak D match, TRBD1 (5 bases). V lost 5 bases, J lost 6 bases, and 20 bases lay in between. The CDR3 runs 16 residues.